This TCR beta chain was profiled in a study of shared clonotypes between healthy human individuals. The germline gives CDR1 WNHNN, CDR2 SYGVQD (reference sequence). The ends lost 6 bases at V and 0 bases at J; junction bases unmatched: 8. The CDR3 is made up of 15 amino acids. The repertoire was sequenced with immunoSEQ multiplex PCR; TCRdb's copy has only in-frame clones and lacks some. The sample yields about 2.3 million clones, 85% to 95% seen once. The sequenced sample consisted of naive CD4+ T cells from PBMCs. Stated subset: CD45RA+ positively selected. The chain links TRBV10-1 to TRBJ2-7, with 7 bases lining up with TRBD2. The sequence was collected from a man between 18 and 29 years old in good health. Some clones in this sample may be carry-over from other donors' samples. The CDR3 DNA sequence: TGCGCCAGCAGGACTGGGGGGGAGACCTCCTACGAGCAGTACTTC. Residues: CASRTGGETSYEQYF.